These T cell receptor beta chains were read from a single sample in a study of T cells expressing NK-cell markers. TCRdb reprocessed the 5' RACE reads; each CDR3 protein has one entry and no DNA is given. The table lists some 340,000 distinct CDR3 sequences. The sequencing sample was made of blood T cells: a sorted CD56 or NKG2C T cell subset, CD4+ or CD8+ T cells, or bulk PBMC T cells (not recorded which). The source of these receptors is a man between 18 and 69 years old in good health. Each CDR3 is given with its conserved first and last residue.

j_call v_call cdr3_aa
TRBJ2-1 TRBV18 CASSRTRSFEQFF
TRBJ2-7 TRBV3-1 CASSQVEGREQYF
TRBJ2-7 TRBV25-1 CASSEPRPTWVQYF
TRBJ2-4 TRBV2 CASSDLGQGQNIQYF
TRBJ2-1 TRBV27 CASSLRLANEQFF
TRBJ2-5 TRBV5-6 CASRDLAGGPVQETQYF
TRBJ2-7 TRBV3-1 CASRGSGASSYEQYF
TRBJ1-4 TRBV15 CATSMSGQQNEKLFF
TRBJ2-3 TRBV12-3/TRBV12-4 CASGGTPSDTQYF
TRBJ2-7 TRBV5-8 CASSLAVGVYEQYF
TRBJ2-2 TRBV15 CATSRKGRGTGELFF
TRBJ1-1 TRBV2 CASSELREMGTEAFF
TRBJ2-2 TRBV9 CASSVLLAGGTGELFF
TRBJ1-1 TRBV4-2 CASSQEGPGGNTEAFF
TRBJ2-4 TRBV18 CASSGGQGGNIQYF
TRBJ2-7 TRBV6-2/TRBV6-3 CASSAQTGTRKYF
TRBJ2-7 TRBV5-1 CASRFETGRTYEQYF
TRBJ2-7 TRBV29-1 CSVAGRPGDEQYF
TRBJ1-2 TRBV15 CATSRDRGPSGYGYTF
TRBJ2-7 TRBV5-1 CASTPGGGYTYEQYF
TRBJ2-1 TRBV11-2 CASSSSGGAYYEQFF
TRBJ2-2 TRBV11-2 CASRPIRTGEGTGELFF
TRBJ2-1 TRBV10-3 CAISVTGASSSEQFF
TRBJ2-5 TRBV7-3 CASSPGAIETQYF
TRBJ1-1 TRBV18 CASSQTGGTEAFF
TRBJ2-7 TRBV5-6 CASSPGEFNSYEQYF
TRBJ1-1 TRBV6-5 CASSYSGGVKNTEAFF
TRBJ1-2 TRBV29-1 CSVEPQRGDGYTF
TRBJ1-4 TRBV29-1 CSAKAQGFNEKLFF
TRBJ2-7 TRBV7-2 CASSLGGGAYEQYF
TRBJ2-3 TRBV12-3/TRBV12-4 CASSPRTGQSTDTQYF